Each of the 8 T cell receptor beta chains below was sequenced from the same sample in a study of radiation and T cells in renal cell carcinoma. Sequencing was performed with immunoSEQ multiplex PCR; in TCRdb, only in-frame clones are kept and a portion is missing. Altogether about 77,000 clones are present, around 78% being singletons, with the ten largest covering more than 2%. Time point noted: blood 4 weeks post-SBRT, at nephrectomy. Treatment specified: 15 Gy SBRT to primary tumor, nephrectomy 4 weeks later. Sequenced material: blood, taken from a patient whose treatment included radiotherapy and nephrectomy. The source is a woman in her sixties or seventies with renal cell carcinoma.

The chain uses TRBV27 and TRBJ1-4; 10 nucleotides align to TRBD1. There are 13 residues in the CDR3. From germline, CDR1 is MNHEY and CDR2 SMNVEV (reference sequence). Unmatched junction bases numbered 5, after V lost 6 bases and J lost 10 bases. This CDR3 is CASRRTGGGKLFF. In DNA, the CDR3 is TGTGCCAGCAGAAGGACAGGGGGAGGAAAACTGTTTTTT.

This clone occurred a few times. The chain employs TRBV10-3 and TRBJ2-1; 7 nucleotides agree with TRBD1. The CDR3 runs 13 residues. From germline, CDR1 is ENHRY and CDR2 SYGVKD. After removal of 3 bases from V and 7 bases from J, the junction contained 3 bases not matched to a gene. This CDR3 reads CAISEPRGNEQFF. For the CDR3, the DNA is TGTGCCATCAGTGAACCCAGGGGGAATGAGCAGTTCTTC.

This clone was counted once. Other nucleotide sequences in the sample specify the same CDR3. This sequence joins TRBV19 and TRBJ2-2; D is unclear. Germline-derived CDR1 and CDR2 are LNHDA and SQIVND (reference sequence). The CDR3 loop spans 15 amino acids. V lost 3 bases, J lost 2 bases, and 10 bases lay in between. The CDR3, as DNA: TGTGCCAGTAGTATCCCGGGCCTTAACACCGGGGAGCTGTTTTTT. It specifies CASSIPGLNTGELFF. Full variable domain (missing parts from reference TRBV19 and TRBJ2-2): DGGITQSPKYLFRKEGQNVTLSCEQNLNHDAMYWYRQDPGQGLRLIYYSQIVNDFQKGDIAEGYSVSREKKESFPLTVTSAQKNPTAFYLCASSIPGLNTGELFFGEGSRLTVL.

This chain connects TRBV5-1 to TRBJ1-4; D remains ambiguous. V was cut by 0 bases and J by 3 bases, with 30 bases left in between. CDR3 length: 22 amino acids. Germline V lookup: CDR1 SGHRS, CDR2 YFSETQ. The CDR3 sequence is CASSLAIFAGIPERESNEKLFF. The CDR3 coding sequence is TGCGCCAGCAGCTTGGCCATTTTTGCAGGTATCCCCGAAAGGGAATCTAATGAAAAACTGTTTTTT.

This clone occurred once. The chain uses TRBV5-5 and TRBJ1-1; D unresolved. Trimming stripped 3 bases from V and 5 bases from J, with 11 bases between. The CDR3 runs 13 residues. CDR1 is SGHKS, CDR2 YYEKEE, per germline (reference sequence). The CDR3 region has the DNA TGTGCCAGCAGCTGGGTCGGGGTGACTGAAGCTTTCTTT. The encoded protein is CASSWVGVTEAFF.

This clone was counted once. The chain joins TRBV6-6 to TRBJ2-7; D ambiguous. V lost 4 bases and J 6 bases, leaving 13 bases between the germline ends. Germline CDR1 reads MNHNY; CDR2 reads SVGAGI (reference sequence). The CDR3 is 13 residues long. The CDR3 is CASSFPTLREQYF. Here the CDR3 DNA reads TGTGCCAGCAGTTTCCCAACCTTACGCGAGCAGTACTTC.

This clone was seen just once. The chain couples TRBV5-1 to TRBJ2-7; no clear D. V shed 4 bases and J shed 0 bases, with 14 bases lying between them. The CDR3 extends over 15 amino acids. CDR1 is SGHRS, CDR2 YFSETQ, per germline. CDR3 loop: CASSLGILSSYEQYF. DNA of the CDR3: TGCGCCAGCAGCCTGGGGATTTTAAGCTCCTACGAGCAGTACTTC.

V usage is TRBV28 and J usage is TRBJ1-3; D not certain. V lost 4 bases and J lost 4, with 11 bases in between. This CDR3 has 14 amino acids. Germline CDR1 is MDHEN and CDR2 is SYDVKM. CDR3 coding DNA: TGTGCCAGCAGTTCCTTCTGGAGGGGAAACACCATATATTTT. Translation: CASSSFWRGNTIYF. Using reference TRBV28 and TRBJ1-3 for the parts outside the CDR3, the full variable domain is DVKVTQSSRYLVKRTGEKVFLECVQDMDHENMFWYRQDPGLGLRLIYFSYDVKMKEKGDIPEGYSVSREKKERFSLILESASTNQTSMYLCASSSFWRGNTIYFGEGSWLTVV.